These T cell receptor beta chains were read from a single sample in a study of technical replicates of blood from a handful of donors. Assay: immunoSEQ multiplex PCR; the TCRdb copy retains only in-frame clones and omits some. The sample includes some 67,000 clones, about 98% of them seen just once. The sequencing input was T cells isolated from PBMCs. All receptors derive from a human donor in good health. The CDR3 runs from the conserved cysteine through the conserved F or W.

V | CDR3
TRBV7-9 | CASSLERLTNYGYTF
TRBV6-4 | CASSESAGGYSEQFF
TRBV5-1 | CASSSQGRGSSYNEQFF
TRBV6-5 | CASSFGQGRKQNEQFF
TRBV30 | CAWSQFTGGDQPQHF
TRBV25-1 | CASSPGQGMNEQFF
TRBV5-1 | CASSAVASGQETQYF
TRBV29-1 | CSVVGGLAGAIDTQYF
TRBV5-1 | CASSYWPQGNTEAFF
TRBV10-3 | CAIRETPTGSFNSPLHF
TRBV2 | CASRERGDTQYF
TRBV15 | CATSRTRDWMDNEQFF
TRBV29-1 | CSVEQLDFGYTF
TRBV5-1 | CASSLGQPQETQYF
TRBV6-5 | CASSKQEGLLKLFF
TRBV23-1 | CASSQIPVGTVDNQPQHF
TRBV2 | CASRGPGTGPSGNTIYF
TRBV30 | CAWKSDRDEAFF
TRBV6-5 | CASSSEPPIGIQYF
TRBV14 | CASSPPGSGNTIYF
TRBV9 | CASSVGGLGAIYEQYF
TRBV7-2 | CASSLGVGSPLHF